This T cell receptor beta chain appears in the sequencing data of a study of blood T cells in healthy people across ages. The authors drew roughly 9.8 milliliters of peripheral blood from each donor. Overall study findings and caveats: Roughly linear declines in TCR beta diversity per million T cells occurred with age. PBMCs were not sorted, which prevented a conclusive comparison of naive versus antigen-experienced cells.

Trimming removed 3 bases from V and 2 bases from J; junction bases left unmatched: 11. Germline V CDR1 and CDR2: SQVTM, ANQGSEA. The CDR3 consists of 16 residues. It was with a sample-barcoded 5' primer and a J-beta primer mix that a second PCR of roughly 6 to 11 cycles was run. TCRdb processed the 5' RACE reads anew with MiXCR; each CDR3 protein has one entry. There are 850,000 to 1,000,000 distinct CDR3 sequences in the sample; under 50% occur only once, and around 15% lies in the top ten. Notes on this clonotype: Its antigen is undetermined.

The sample comprised blood. The TCR comes from a young man in good health. The gene calls are TRBV29-1 and TRBJ2-3; 7 nucleotides align to TRBD2. The CDR3 protein is CSVEAGEAIYTDTQYF. CDR3 DNA sequence: TGCAGCGTTGAGGCGGGGGAGGCCATTTACACAGATACGCAGTATTTT.